The entry that follows covers one TCR beta chain sequence. V was clipped by 8 bases and J by 5 bases; unmatched bases: 3. Germline V gene sequence: CDR1 MGHDK, CDR2 SYGVNS. This CDR3 has 13 amino acids. PCR amplification relied on 60 Vbeta primers (plus 13 Jbeta primers). Measured with immunoSEQ multiplex PCR; TCRdb has only the in-frame clones, and not every one. The sample shows about 130,000 clones, around 73% of them seen only once. This sample is part of a study of cytomegalovirus exposure and HLA in healthy donors. The gene calls are TRBV25-1 and TRBJ2-2; 9 bases map to TRBD1. The sequence was obtained from a man between 25 and 39 years old in good health and CMV-seropositive. The specimen was PBMCs. CDR3 sequence reads: CASRDRVTGELFF. The CDR3 DNA follows: TGTGCCAGCCGGGACAGGGTAACCGGGGAGCTGTTTTTT.